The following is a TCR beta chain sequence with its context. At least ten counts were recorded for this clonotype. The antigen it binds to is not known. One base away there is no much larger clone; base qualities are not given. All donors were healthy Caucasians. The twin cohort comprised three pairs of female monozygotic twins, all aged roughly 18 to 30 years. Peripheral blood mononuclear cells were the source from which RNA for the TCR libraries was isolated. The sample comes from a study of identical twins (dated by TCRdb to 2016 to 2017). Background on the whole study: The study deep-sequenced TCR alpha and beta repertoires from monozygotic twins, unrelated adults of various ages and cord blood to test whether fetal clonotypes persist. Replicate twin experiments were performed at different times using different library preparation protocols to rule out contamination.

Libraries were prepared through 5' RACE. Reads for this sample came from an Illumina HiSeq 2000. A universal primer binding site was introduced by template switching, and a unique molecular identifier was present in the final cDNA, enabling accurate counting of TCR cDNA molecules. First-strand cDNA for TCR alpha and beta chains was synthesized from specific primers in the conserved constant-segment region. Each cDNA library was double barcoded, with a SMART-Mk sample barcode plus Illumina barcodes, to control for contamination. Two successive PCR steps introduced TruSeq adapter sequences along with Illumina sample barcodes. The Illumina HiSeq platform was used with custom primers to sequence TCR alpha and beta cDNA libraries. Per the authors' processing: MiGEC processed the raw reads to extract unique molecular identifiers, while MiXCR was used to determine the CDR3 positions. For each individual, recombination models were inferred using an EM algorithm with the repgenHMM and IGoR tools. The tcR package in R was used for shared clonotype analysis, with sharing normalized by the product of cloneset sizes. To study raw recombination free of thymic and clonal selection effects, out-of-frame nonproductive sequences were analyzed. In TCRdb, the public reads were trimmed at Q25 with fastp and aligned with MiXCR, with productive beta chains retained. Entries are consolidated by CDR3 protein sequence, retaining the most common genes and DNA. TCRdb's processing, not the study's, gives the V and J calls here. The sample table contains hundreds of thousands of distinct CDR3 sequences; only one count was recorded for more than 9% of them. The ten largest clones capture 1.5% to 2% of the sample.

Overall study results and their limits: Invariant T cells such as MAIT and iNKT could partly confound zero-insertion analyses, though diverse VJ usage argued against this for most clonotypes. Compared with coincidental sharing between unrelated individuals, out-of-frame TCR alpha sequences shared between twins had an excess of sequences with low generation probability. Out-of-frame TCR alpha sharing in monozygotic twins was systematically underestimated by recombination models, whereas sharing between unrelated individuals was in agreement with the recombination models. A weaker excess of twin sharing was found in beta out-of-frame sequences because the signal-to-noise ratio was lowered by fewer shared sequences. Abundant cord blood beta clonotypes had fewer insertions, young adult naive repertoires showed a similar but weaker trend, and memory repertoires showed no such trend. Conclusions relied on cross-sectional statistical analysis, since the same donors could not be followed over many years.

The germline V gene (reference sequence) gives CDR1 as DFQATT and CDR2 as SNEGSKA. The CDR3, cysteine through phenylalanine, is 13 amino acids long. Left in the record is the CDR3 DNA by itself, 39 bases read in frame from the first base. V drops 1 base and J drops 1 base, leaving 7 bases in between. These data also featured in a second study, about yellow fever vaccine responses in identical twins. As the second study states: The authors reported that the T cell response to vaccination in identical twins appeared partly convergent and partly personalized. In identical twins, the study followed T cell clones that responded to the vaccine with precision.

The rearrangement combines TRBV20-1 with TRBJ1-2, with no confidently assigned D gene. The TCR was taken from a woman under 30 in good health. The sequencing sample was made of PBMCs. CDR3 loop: CSARVSVNYGYTF. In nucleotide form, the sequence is TGCAGTGCTAGAGTCTCGGTTAACTATGGCTACACCTTC.